This T cell receptor beta chain was recorded in a study of CDR3 diversity in severe acne. Germline loops: CDR1 SGHAT, CDR2 FQDESV (reference sequence). The V end lost 5 bases, the J end lost 6 bases, and 10 bases lay between the germline ends. The length of the CDR3 is 13 residues. A single record per CDR3 protein comes from TCRdb applying MiXCR to the PCR reads. The data show around 83,000 distinct CDR3 sequences, approximately 49% seen once. Sequencing used blood. The receptor was derived from a male donor with severe acne vulgaris. This rearrangement joins TRBV11-1 to TRBJ1-4; D may be TRBD1 (5 bases). This chain's CDR3 is CASSPTGDEKLFF. CDR3 DNA sequence: TGTGCCAGCAGCCCCACGGGGGATGAAAAACTGTTTTTT.